A single sample is the source of the 22 T cell receptor beta chains below, sequenced in a study of T cells in Graves' hyperthyroidism and ophthalmopathy. Template material for amplifying TCR beta CDR3 regions consisted of RNA transcripts. The TCR CDR3 first-round RT-PCR relied on the HTBI primer set. TCRdb passed the multiplex PCR reads through MiXCR, listing each CDR3 protein once. The sample shows 140,000 or so distinct CDR3 sequences, roughly a fifth of them seen only once. Sequenced sample: blood. The receptors here all came from a woman between 45 and 60 years old with Graves' hyperthyroidism that later progressed to Graves' ophthalmopathy.

In its sample, this clonotype was seen many times. The J gene is TRBJ2-7, the V gene TRBV7-6; D gene uncertain. V shed 5 bases and J shed 3 bases, with 17 bases lying between them. The CDR3 extends over 15 amino acids. Germline V CDR1 and CDR2: SGHVS, FNYEAQ. CDR3 DNA: TGTGCCAGCAGCCTTTCGGTGGGTTTGGACTACGAGCAGTACTTC. Protein product: CASSLSVGLDYEQYF.

On this clonotype itself: Germline and junction disagree at one end, which may indicate a read error. The chain carries TRBV7-7 and TRBJ2-1; D ambiguous. The CDR3 sequence is 15 residues long. Per the germline V gene, CDR1 is SSHAT and CDR2 is FNYEAQ (reference sequence). The CDR3, as DNA: TGTGCTAGCAGCTTAGCCCACTCCGCTTATGGTGAGCAGTTCTTC. Protein: CASSLAHSAYGEQFF.

This clonotype came up a few times. A junction end diverges from the germline sequence, so it may reflect a read error. This chain connects TRBV2 to TRBJ2-3; 7 bases line up with TRBD2. The CDR3 loop spans 16 amino acids. Germline V gene sequence: CDR1 SNHLY, CDR2 FYNNEI. For the CDR3, the DNA is TGTGCCAGCAGTGATTGGGGAAGGGCGGGAGCAGATACGCAGTGTTTT. Amino acids: CASSDWGRAGADTQCF.

The sample holds many counts of this clonotype. The chain combines TRBV20-1 with TRBJ2-3, with D tentatively TRBD2 (6 bases). Trimming removed 0 bases from V and 1 base from J, with 11 bases in between. Per the germline V gene, CDR1 is DFQATT and CDR2 is SNEGSKA (reference sequence). The CDR3 sequence is 15 residues long. CDR3 in amino acids: CSARDPGGGTDTQYF. CDR3 DNA sequence: TGCAGTGCTAGAGACCCCGGGGGAGGCACAGATACGCAGTATTTT.

The chain couples TRBV20-1 to TRBJ1-5, with 8 bases that match TRBD1. J was trimmed by 1 base and V by 5 bases; bases with no gene match: 4. This CDR3 region has 14 residues. Germline V gene lookup returns CDR1 DFQATT and CDR2 SNEGSKA (reference sequence). CDR3 region: CSAHQGASNQPQHF. In DNA, the CDR3 is TGCAGTGCTCACCAGGGGGCAAGCAATCAGCCCCAGCATTTT.

This clonotype was recorded many times. V is TRBV2 and J is TRBJ2-2; D gene ambiguous. Germline values: CDR1 SNHLY, CDR2 FYNNEI. Trimming left V 1 base short and J 5 bases short, with 5 bases between. There are 13 residues in the CDR3. CDR3 residues: CASSEVVTGELFF. The CDR3 DNA reads as TGTGCCAGCAGTGAAGTTGTAACCGGGGAGCTGTTTTTT.

This clonotype occurred many times. The chain combines TRBV5-1 with TRBJ1-5; TRBD1 matches at 8 bases. V was clipped by 5 bases and J by 6 bases; unmatched bases: 10. CDR1 and CDR2 from the germline V gene are SGHRS and YFSETQ. This CDR3 has 15 residues. The CDR3 bases are TGCGCCAGCAGGGACAGGGCGTCTATAGGTCAGCCCCAGCATTTT. This gives the protein CASRDRASIGQPQHF.

This clonotype was recorded many times. This sequence joins TRBV12-3 or TRBV12-4 and TRBJ1-1; no definite D call. V was shortened by 5 bases and J by 5 bases, with 12 bases between the two germline ends. This CDR3 has 13 amino acids. The CDR3 nucleotides read TGTGCCAGCAGTCAGAAAGGTGGGACTGAAGCTTTCTTT. It yields the protein CASSQKGGTEAFF.

This clonotype was counted at least ten times. The chain has TRBV7-9 and TRBJ1-1; 7 nucleotides line up with TRBD1. There are 15 residues in the CDR3. CDR1 and CDR2 from the germline V gene are SEHNR and FQNEAQ (reference sequence). V was clipped by 3 bases and J by 6 bases; unmatched bases: 10. The CDR3 sequence is CASSLLKGAFAEAFF. The CDR3 DNA reads TGTGCCAGCAGCTTGCTCAAGGGGGCCTTCGCTGAAGCTTTCTTT.

In this sample, this clonotype turned up once. This chain uses TRBV20-1 with TRBJ1-5, with D possibly matching TRBD1 (6 bases). The CDR3 extends over 16 amino acids. Per germline, CDR1 DFQATT and CDR2 SNEGSKA (reference sequence). The germline V and J ends were trimmed by 0 bases and 3 bases, with 15 bases remaining between them. The CDR3 nucleotides read TGCAGTGCTAGAGACCAAACAGGGTTGCTCAATCAGCCCCAGCATTTT. Translating gives CSARDQTGLLNQPQHF.

This clonotype occurred many times. The chain has TRBV6-1 and TRBJ2-4, with 7 bases aligning to TRBD1. This CDR3 is 16 amino acids long. In germline, CDR1 is MNHNS, CDR2 SASEGT. Losses at the gene ends were 5 bases for V and 1 base for J; bases not matched to a gene: 8. The CDR3 reads CASSIRGGNAKNIQYF. DNA for the CDR3: TGTGCCAGCAGTATCCGAGGGGGCAACGCCAAAAACATTCAGTACTTC.

This clonotype was counted only a few times. The chain recombines TRBV2 with TRBJ2-6; maybe TRBD1 (5 bases). The CDR3 consists of 18 residues. Germline CDR1 is SNHLY and CDR2 is FYNNEI. Deletions cut 4 bases from V and 0 bases from J, with 16 bases between. The CDR3 region is CASSVVQVPYSGANVLTF. The CDR3 nucleotides read TGTGCCAGCAGTGTGGTACAGGTACCTTACTCTGGGGCCAACGTCCTGACTTTC.

In this sample, this clonotype turned up many times. The chain has TRBV20-1 and TRBJ2-1; 11 bases align to TRBD2. V shed 0 bases, J shed 6 bases, and the junction held 4 bases outside the gene matches. This CDR3 spans 15 amino acids. Germline V gene sequence: CDR1 DFQATT, CDR2 SNEGSKA (reference sequence). The CDR3 sequence: CSARDLSGRANEQFF. The CDR3 region has the DNA TGCAGTGCTAGAGATCTTAGCGGGAGGGCCAATGAGCAGTTCTTC.

This clonotype was seen repeatedly, ten times or more. V and J are TRBV5-1 and TRBJ2-1, with 15 bases that match TRBD2. V lost 1 base and J lost 7; bases outside the gene matches: 12. Germline CDR1 and CDR2: SGHRS and YFSETQ. The CDR3 sequence is 19 residues long. Here the CDR3 DNA reads TGCGCCAGCAGCTTGTACTTTGCCGGGACTAGCGGGAGGCGAAATGAGCAGTTCTTC. This sequence encodes CASSLYFAGTSGRRNEQFF.

The chain is built from TRBV6-2 or TRBV6-3 and TRBJ2-1, with TRBD1 matching 9 bases. After removal of 6 bases from V and 3 bases from J, the junction contained 6 bases not matched to a gene. This CDR3 comprises 15 residues. The germline gives CDR1 MNHEY, CDR2 SVGEGT. CDR3 bases: TGTGCCAGCAGCCCCGGGACAGGGAACTACAATGAGCAGTTCTTC. Translated, it gives CASSPGTGNYNEQFF.

The table lists this clonotype with many counts. The chain employs TRBV6-5 and TRBJ2-5, with no clear D. Germline CDR1 and CDR2: MNHEY and SVGAGI. CDR3 length: 15 residues. Trimming removed 2 bases from V and 5 bases from J, with 15 bases in between. The CDR3, as DNA: TGTGCCAGCAGTTACGGCCCCCATACGCGGGAGACCCAGTACTTC. Translated: CASSYGPHTRETQYF.

The chain employs TRBV6-1 and TRBJ1-5; possible D gene TRBD1, 5 bases. V shed 6 bases and J shed 6 bases, with 15 bases lying between them. Germline V gene sequence: CDR1 MNHNS, CDR2 SASEGT. The CDR3 totals 14 residues. The CDR3 spells CASSFGRGPQPQHF. For the CDR3, the DNA is TGTGCCAGCAGCTTCGGGAGGGGCCCTCAGCCCCAGCATTTT.

This chain connects TRBV30 to TRBJ2-2; 7 bases agree with TRBD2. V was clipped by 3 bases and J by 4 bases; unmatched bases: 5. The CDR3 consists of 14 residues. Germline V gene data show CDR1 as GTSNPN and CDR2 as SVGIG (reference sequence). As DNA, the CDR3 is TGTGCCTGGAGGGGAGGGGCGGGCACCGGGGAGCTGTTTTTT. Amino acid sequence: CAWRGGAGTGELFF.

J is TRBJ1-5 and V is TRBV6-2 or TRBV6-3; D gene ambiguous. The germline V gene encodes CDR1 MNHEY and CDR2 SVGEGT. The length of the CDR3 is 15 residues. The V and J ends lost 8 bases and 5 bases respectively, with 19 bases between them. The CDR3 protein is CASGLLVGRYQPQHF. The DNA of the CDR3 is TGTGCCAGCGGCCTGTTGGTAGGGAGGTATCAGCCCCAGCATTTT.

CDR3 DNA: TGTGCCAGCAGACAGGGGATTAACACCGGGGAGCTGTTTTTT. Protein: CASRQGINTGELFF. The V call is TRBV28, the J call TRBJ2-2, with TRBD1 matching over 7 bases. The germline CDR1 and CDR2 sequences are MDHEN and SYDVKM. The CDR3 contains 14 residues. The V gene end was trimmed by 6 bases and the J gene end by 2 bases; junction bases not matched to a gene: 3.

The chain joins TRBV6-5 to TRBJ1-1; 10 bases agree with TRBD1. This CDR3 has 19 amino acids. Germline CDR1 reads MNHEY; CDR2 reads SVGAGI. V lost 5 bases, J lost 2 bases, and 17 bases stayed unmatched. The CDR3 region is CASSTEAPLGQGGNTEAFF. CDR3 DNA: TGTGCCAGCAGTACCGAGGCCCCCCTAGGACAGGGGGGAAACACTGAAGCTTTCTTT.

There are many counts of this clonotype. The chain couples TRBV5-1 to TRBJ2-1; perhaps TRBD1 as D (6 bases). V was trimmed by 5 bases and J by 5 bases, leaving 11 bases between them. There are 13 residues in the CDR3. CDR1 is SGHRS, CDR2 YFSETQ, per germline. CDR3 residues: CASRQGPNNEQFF. Written as DNA, the CDR3 is TGCGCCAGCAGACAGGGACCAAACAATGAGCAGTTCTTC.